This TCR beta chain was obtained from a study of glioma-infiltrating T cells (dated by TCRdb to 2015 to 2016). Background on the whole study: TCR alpha- and beta-chain repertoires were sequenced from glioma tissue, non-neoplastic brain tissue and matched peripheral blood mononuclear cells. To measure how far tissue and blood T-cell populations diverged, each tissue-infiltrating repertoire was compared against the peripheral blood repertoire of the same patient. Three low-grade glioma patients, fewer than 10 primary glioblastoma patients and three non-glioma patients contributing non-neoplastic brain tissue were included in the paired cohort. On the study overall, not on this receptor specifically: The group comparisons were based on small numbers of patients: three non-neoplastic, three low-grade glioma and several glioblastoma patients. Only a very small number of CDR3 sequences turned up in both tissue and blood, a result put down to high CDR3 diversity combined with limited sampling. VJ-independent divergence between tissue and blood was below expectation in non-neoplastic patients but above expectation in all gliomas, especially low-grade gliomas.

The iRepertoire nested amplicon-rescue multiplex PCR (arm-PCR) platform was used to amplify TCR alpha and beta CDR3 regions from RNA. One-step reverse transcription and amplification used about 95-400 ng of tissue mRNA or PBMC total RNA as input. Following bead purification, Illumina adapters were added by a secondary multiplex PCR, and libraries between 200 and 400 bp were gel-purified. Libraries carried internal 6-nucleotide barcodes used for demultiplexing. Sequencing of the libraries was done on an Illumina MiSeq using 2x220 or 2x250 nucleotide paired-end reads. As for the authors' bioinformatics: Paired reads were merged with FLASH 1.2.11 and aligned to the GRCh37 human genome with BWA-MEM before extracting TRA and TRB reads. An IMGT-derived reference of cassette sequences and CDR3 motifs, with pseudogenes included, was used for V and J assignment. Reads were translated in three frames, and productive CDR3s were defined by a C…FGXG motif without stop codons. A clonotype was defined as a unique combination of a V-J cassette pair and a CDR3 amino acid sequence. Filtering of reads was based on Hamming distance, with the threshold set by the sequence error rate of each sample in mapped regions. The public reads were run again by TCRdb, first through fastp at Q25 and then through MiXCR, and only productive beta chains were kept. All rows with the same CDR3 protein become a single entry with the most common DNA and genes. TCRdb's processing, not the authors' own work, is the source of the V and J calls. The sample table holds approximately 100,000 distinct CDR3 sequences, of which around 30% were seen once. The ten largest make up roughly 45% of the sample.

The germline V gene gives CDR1 as MNHEY and CDR2 as SVGEGT. Taken from cysteine to phenylalanine, the CDR3 has 14 residues. Just the 42-base CDR3 DNA is kept, in frame starting at base 1. As concerns this clonotype: Its cognate antigen has yet to be identified. One junction end disagrees with the germline gene, perhaps due to a read error.

The sample taken for sequencing was glioma tissue, nonneoplastic brain tissue, or PBMCs (not recorded which). This receptor was identified in a human donor with low-grade glioma or glioblastoma, undergoing nonglioma brain surgery, or in good health (not recorded which). The chain is made from TRBV6-2 or TRBV6-3 and TRBJ2-3, and TRBD2 matches 7 of the central bases. CDR3 protein: CASSLGGGGDSQYF. The DNA sequence follows: TGTGCCAGCAGTTTAGGCGGGGGAGGAGATTCGCAGTATTTT.